This T cell receptor (beta chain) was recovered during a study of shared clonotypes between healthy human individuals. The CDR3 contains 14 residues. V was shortened by 5 bases and J by 4 bases, with 15 bases between the two germline ends. Germline CDR1 and CDR2: SGDLS and YYNGEE. The count of this clone is one. Terminally differentiated effector memory CD45RA+ cells were excluded from the naive CD8 cells, which were CD45RO-negative and positively selected for CCR7. TCRdb's copy holds only in-frame clones and misses some; the assay was immunoSEQ multiplex PCR. The sample yields about 1,800,000 clones, around 96% seen once.

This receptor was taken from a man aged 18-30 years in good health. The V and J genes are TRBV9 and TRBJ1-1; a possible D gene is TRBD1 (5 bases). Material: naive CD8+ T cells sorted from blood. The CDR3 bases are TGTGCCAGCAGGCCCCGGGACCGCCCCACTGAAGCTTTCTTT. As protein: CASRPRDRPTEAFF.